The clone carrying this T cell receptor (beta chain) was counted between two and nine times. The CDR3 contains 15 residues. Per germline, CDR1 MDHEN and CDR2 SYDVKM. Trimming removed 2 bases from V and 6 bases from J; junction bases left unmatched: 8. Sequencing was performed with immunoSEQ multiplex PCR; in TCRdb, only in-frame clones are kept and a portion is missing. The repertoire holds 100,000 to 150,000 clones, with approximately 74% as singletons. The entry originates in a study of blood T cell repertoires in COVID-19. The rearrangement joins TRBV28 to TRBJ1-2, with 8 positions matching TRBD1. This TCR derives from a woman in her 70s with acute or convalescent COVID-19. Material: peripheral blood. The CDR3: CASSLKRGRGHGYTF. CDR3 in DNA: TGTGCCAGCAGTTTAAAGAGGGGCAGGGGGCATGGCTACACCTTC.